This TCR beta chain came from a study of T cell repertoires in cytomegalovirus infection. Turning to the study itself: TCR beta signatures that were public indicated CMV infection and matching HLA type. Study observations and caveats: Summed frequency of public TCR beta families distinguished CMV carriers with the relevant HLA. HLA-C-restricted CMV-specific TCR beta clonotypes prevailed in the ex vivo response.

Each CDR3 protein is one row after TCRdb ran MiXCR on the reads. The table includes 200,000 to 300,000 distinct CDR3 sequences, approximately 8.3% detected once. At least ten counts were recorded for this clonotype. The antigen is unknown. Germline V lookup: CDR1 SGHTA, CDR2 FQGNSA. The V and J ends lost 5 bases and 5 bases respectively, with 13 bases between them. This CDR3 region has 13 residues. The sequenced material came from PBMCs. This TCR was sampled from a human donor in good health (CMV status not recorded). Some clones in this sample may be carry-over from other donors' samples. The J gene is TRBJ2-7, the V gene TRBV7-2, with D tentatively TRBD1 (6 bases). CDR3 DNA sequence: TGTGCCAGCAGCCCTTGGGGGCCCAACGAGCAGTACTTC. This translates into CASSPWGPNEQYF.